These 25 T cell receptor beta chains were all obtained from the same sample, sequenced in a study of cytomegalovirus exposure and HLA in healthy donors. The PCR had 60 Vbeta and 13 Jbeta primers. Assay: immunoSEQ multiplex PCR; the TCRdb copy retains only in-frame clones and omits some. The table has about 250,000 clones, about four fifths seen once. The source material was PBMCs. Source of these receptors: a girl aged 2-10 years in good health and CMV-seronegative.

The V call is TRBV5-8, the J call TRBJ2-7, with D hard to call. Germline-derived CDR1 and CDR2 are SGHTS and YDEGEE. Trimming cost V 4 bases and J 3 bases, with 11 bases left between them. The CDR3 contains 13 residues. CDR3 in amino acids: CASSPQYFYEQYF. The CDR3 DNA reads TGTGCCAGCAGCCCACAGTATTTCTACGAGCAGTACTTC.

This clone has only a few counts. The chain couples TRBV19 to TRBJ2-1; 11 nucleotides align to TRBD2. CDR1 is LNHDA and CDR2 is SQIVND in the germline V gene (reference sequence). The CDR3 spans 15 residues. The junction had 7 bases not matched to a gene; V was cut back by 6 bases and J by 6 bases. The CDR3 sequence is CASSLTSGAPNEQFF. The DNA of the CDR3 is TGTGCCAGTAGCCTGACTAGCGGGGCCCCCAATGAGCAGTTCTTC.

The chain has TRBV7-2 and TRBJ2-7; 7 bases align to TRBD1. Germline CDR1 and CDR2: SGHTA and FQGNSA. Trimming removed 3 bases from V and 6 bases from J; junction bases left unmatched: 8. This CDR3 has 14 residues. CDR3 residues: CASSLATGNREQYF. DNA for the CDR3: TGTGCCAGCAGCTTGGCGACAGGGAATCGCGAGCAGTACTTC.

J is TRBJ2-1 and V is TRBV28; TRBD2 matches at 14 bases. Germline V gives CDR1 MDHEN, CDR2 SYDVKM. The CDR3 extends over 15 amino acids. The trim removed 9 bases at V and 7 bases at J, leaving 8 bases unmatched. CDR3 nucleotides: TGTGCCAGTCGCCAGGGGACTAGCGGGGGTAATGAGCAGTTCTTC. Translating gives CASRQGTSGGNEQFF.

V is TRBV7-9 and J is TRBJ1-6; 9 bases are shared with TRBD1. The V and J ends lost 2 bases and 6 bases, in that order; junction bases with no gene match: 5. Per germline, CDR1 SEHNR and CDR2 FQNEAQ (reference sequence). The CDR3 extends over 16 amino acids. The CDR3 is CASSLSHRGLNSPLHF. The DNA of the CDR3 is TGTGCCAGCAGCTTATCACACAGGGGGCTTAATTCACCCCTCCACTTT.

This clone was found once. The chain carries TRBV6-5 and TRBJ2-3; D is perhaps TRBD2 (6 bases). Germline V gene sequence: CDR1 MNHEY, CDR2 SVGAGI. The V and J ends lost 2 bases and 9 bases respectively, with 18 bases between them. The CDR3 runs to 15 residues. The CDR3 bases are TGTGCCAGCAGTTACCAGGGACTCCACCGCCCCACGCAGTATTTT. This gives the protein CASSYQGLHRPTQYF.

V and J are TRBV7-3 and TRBJ2-5; D possibly corresponds to TRBD1 (5 bases). The CDR3 sequence is 13 residues long. Per germline, CDR1 SGHTA and CDR2 FQGTGA. With 5 bases removed from V and 4 bases from J, the gap between germline ends came to 11 bases. As DNA, the CDR3 is TGTGCCAGCAGCACCGACAGAGGAGAGACCCAGTACTTC. This encodes CASSTDRGETQYF.

DNA of the CDR3: TGTGCCAGCAGCTTAGGCTTAGGGGTCCCCGGCACTGAAGCTTTCTTT. Amino acid sequence: CASSLGLGVPGTEAFF. This rearrangement joins TRBV7-9 to TRBJ1-1; TRBD1 is a possible D gene (5 bases). This CDR3 is built from 16 residues. Germline CDR1 and CDR2: SEHNR and FQNEAQ (reference sequence). V was trimmed by 1 base and J by 4 bases, leaving 16 bases between them. The entire variable domain, with the rest obtained from reference TRBV7-9 and TRBJ1-1, is as follows: DTGVSQNPRHKITKRGQNVTFRCDPISEHNRLYWYRQTLGQGPEFLTYFQNEAQLEKSRLLSDRFSAERPKGSFSTLEIQRTEQGDSAMYLCASSLGLGVPGTEAFFGQGTRLTVV.

The V gene is TRBV2, the J gene TRBJ1-5; a weak D match, TRBD1 (5 bases). V was trimmed by 7 bases and J by 7 bases, leaving 14 bases between them. The germline CDR1 and CDR2 sequences are SNHLY and FYNNEI. The CDR3 spans 13 residues. The chain's CDR3 is CASTGREGQPQHF. The CDR3 DNA follows: TGTGCCAGCACAGGGAGGGAAGGGCAGCCCCAGCATTTT.

The gene calls are TRBV4-2 and TRBJ2-1; 8 bases line up with TRBD2. The CDR3 totals 15 residues. Per germline, CDR1 LGHNA and CDR2 YNFKEQ. Trimming removed 1 base from V and 4 bases from J; junction bases left unmatched: 3. In DNA, the CDR3 is TGTGCCAGCAGCCAAGGGACTAGCACTTACAATGAGCAGTTCTTC. It codes for CASSQGTSTYNEQFF.

In its sample, this clone was seen a few times. The chain combines TRBV9 with TRBJ1-1, with 8 bases fitting TRBD1. V shed 4 bases and J 3 bases; nucleotides not matched to a gene: 8. The CDR3 spans 15 residues. Germline V gives CDR1 SGDLS, CDR2 YYNGEE. CDR3 sequence (DNA): TGTGCCAGCAGCTTACGGACAGGGAAAGACACTGAAGCTTTCTTT. It translates to CASSLRTGKDTEAFF.

The chain combines TRBV10-1 with TRBJ2-1, with D hard to call. Germline values: CDR1 WNHNN, CDR2 SYGVQD (reference sequence). This CDR3 contains 12 residues. Trimming removed 8 bases from V and 4 bases from J, with 9 bases in between. CDR3 nucleotide sequence: TGCGCCAGCGCTGACAAGTACAATGAGCAGTTCTTC. It is translated as CASADKYNEQFF.

This chain connects TRBV20-1 to TRBJ1-5; D gene ambiguous. Per germline, CDR1 DFQATT and CDR2 SNEGSKA (reference sequence). The ends were cut back, 7 bases at V and 0 bases at J, with 4 bases in the middle. This CDR3 region has 11 residues. The CDR3 region is CSVDSNQPQHF. The CDR3 DNA reads TGCAGTGTAGATAGCAATCAGCCCCAGCATTTT.

The J gene is TRBJ2-7, the V gene TRBV5-1; TRBD1 matches 7 bases. The V gene's germline CDR1 is SGHRS and CDR2 YFSETQ. This CDR3 has 15 residues. V shed 4 bases, J shed 1 base, and the junction held 8 bases outside the gene matches. The CDR3 reads CASSQQGTLSYEQYF. For the CDR3, the DNA is TGCGCCAGCAGCCAACAGGGGACCCTTTCCTACGAGCAGTACTTC. Full variable domain (rest looked up from reference TRBV5-1 and TRBJ2-7): KAGVTQTPRYLIKTRGQQVTLSCSPISGHRSVSWYQQTPGQGLQFLFEYFSETQRNKGNFPGRFSGRQFSNSRSEMNVSTLELGDSALYLCASSQQGTLSYEQYFGPGTRLTVT.

With regard to this clone: Distinct nucleotide sequences in the sample also encode this CDR3. This chain joins TRBV5-1 and TRBJ1-1, with TRBD1 matching 7 bases. Germline CDR1 reads SGHRS; CDR2 reads YFSETQ. The CDR3 totals 14 residues. The V and J ends lost 1 base and 0 bases, in that order; junction bases with no gene match: 0. The CDR3 DNA reads TGCGCCAGCAGCTTGACAGGGGTGAACACTGAAGCTTTCTTT. It encodes CASSLTGVNTEAFF.

The rearrangement links TRBV7-3 to TRBJ2-1; TRBD2 aligns across 7 bases. CDR3 length: 16 residues. V shed 2 bases and J 0 bases; nucleotides not matched to a gene: 4. Germline lookup yields CDR1 SGHTA and CDR2 FQGTGA. Here the CDR3 reads CASSLSAGSSYNEQFF. CDR3 bases: TGTGCCAGCAGCTTATCAGCGGGAAGCTCCTACAATGAGCAGTTCTTC.

This clone was recorded once. The gene calls are TRBV7-9 and TRBJ1-5; 7 nucleotides align to TRBD1. J gave up 7 bases and V 2 bases, and 5 bases lay outside the gene matches. The CDR3 length is 14 residues. Germline V CDR1 and CDR2: SEHNR, FQNEAQ (reference sequence). Here the CDR3 DNA reads TGTGCCAGCAGCTTATACGACAGGGACCAGCCCCAGCATTTT. Translating gives CASSLYDRDQPQHF.

The V call is TRBV28, the J call TRBJ2-7; weak D call: TRBD2 (6 bases). Germline loops: CDR1 MDHEN, CDR2 SYDVKM. The CDR3 runs to 11 residues. V lost 6 bases and J 9 bases, leaving 12 bases between the germline ends. CDR3 protein: CASSGEELQYF. The CDR3 bases are TGTGCCAGCAGCGGGGAGGAGTTGCAGTACTTC.

The genes are TRBV16 and TRBJ2-1; 9 bases are shared with TRBD2. Trimming removed 0 bases from V and 2 bases from J; junction bases left unmatched: 2. This CDR3 comprises 16 residues. CDR1 and CDR2 from the germline V gene are KGHSY and FQNENV. CDR3 residues: CASSQSGGRAYNEQFF. The CDR3 DNA sequence: TGTGCCAGCAGCCAATCAGGCGGGAGGGCCTACAATGAGCAGTTCTTC.

DNA of the CDR3: TGTGCCAGCAGCCCGGGGGCGGGGGCAACCTATGGCTACACCTTC. Amino acids: CASSPGAGATYGYTF. V gene TRBV7-6 combines with J gene TRBJ1-2, with D perhaps matching TRBD1 (6 bases). Germline CDR1 is SGHVS and CDR2 is FNYEAQ. The CDR3 loop spans 15 amino acids. V was clipped by 5 bases and J by 4 bases, with 17 bases between them.

There are a few counts of this clone. The V call is TRBV18, the J call TRBJ2-3; the D is unclear. The V end lost 3 bases, the J end lost 0 bases, and 7 bases lay between the germline ends. The CDR3 runs 14 residues. CDR1 is KGHSH, CDR2 LQKENI, per germline. The CDR3 sequence: CASSPQASTDTQYF. CDR3 bases: TGTGCCAGCTCACCTCAGGCCAGCACAGATACGCAGTATTTT. Together with reference TRBV18 and TRBJ2-3, the CDR3 gives the full variable domain: NAGVMQNPRHLVRRRGQEARLRCSPMKGHSHVYWYRQLPEEGLKFMVYLQKENIIDESGMPKERFSAEFPKEGPSILRIQQVVRGDSAAYFCASSPQASTDTQYFGPGTRLTVL.

The chain uses TRBV6-1 and TRBJ2-7; 11 bases are a match to TRBD2. There are 16 residues in the CDR3. After removal of 3 bases from V and 3 bases from J, the junction contained 7 bases not matched to a gene. Germline-derived CDR1 and CDR2 are MNHNS and SASEGT. CDR3 protein: CASSDVLAGGGYEQYF. The DNA for the CDR3 is TGTGCCAGCAGTGATGTTCTAGCGGGGGGCGGCTACGAGCAGTACTTC.

The chain combines TRBV5-1 with TRBJ2-1, with 9 bases that match TRBD2. This CDR3 spans 16 amino acids. Germline V lookup: CDR1 SGHRS, CDR2 YFSETQ. V shed 1 base and J 6 bases; nucleotides not matched to a gene: 8. Here the CDR3 DNA reads TGCGCCAGCAGCTTGTTCGCGGGACTAGCAATCAATGAGCAGTTCTTC. Translating gives CASSLFAGLAINEQFF.

J is TRBJ1-1 and V is TRBV2; the D is unclear. V dropped 4 bases and J dropped 3 bases, with 6 bases sitting between them. This CDR3 region has 12 residues. CDR1 is SNHLY and CDR2 is FYNNEI in the germline V gene. This CDR3 reads CASSVRDTEAFF. CDR3 coding DNA: TGTGCCAGCAGTGTTCGGGACACTGAAGCTTTCTTT.

The rearrangement uses TRBV28 and TRBJ1-6; 9 bases map to TRBD1. V lost 5 bases to trimming and J lost 7 bases; unmatched junction nucleotides: 6. The CDR3 runs 15 residues. Germline CDR1 is MDHEN and CDR2 is SYDVKM. This CDR3 reads CASSLRDRENSPLHF. CDR3 bases: TGTGCCAGCAGTCTTCGGGACAGGGAAAATTCACCCCTCCACTTT.